This TCR beta chain was obtained from a study of graft-versus-host responses after intestinal transplantation. Concerning this clone itself: The antigen is unknown.

The CDR3 contains 14 residues. Germline values: CDR1 SGHKS, CDR2 YYEKEE (reference sequence). Some clones are missing from TCRdb's copy, which holds only in-frame ones; the method was immunoSEQ multiplex PCR. The sample has under 90,000 clones, approximately 89% seen once. This chain joins TRBV5-5 and TRBJ2-5; D may be TRBD2 (6 bases). The end of the DNA aligns better with TRBJ2-7, so the J call may be wrong. The sample was unstimulated CD4+ T cells sorted from spleen or lymph node cells, taken before transplant. This sequence originates from a human donor who was the organ donor for an intestinal transplant. The CDR3 loop reads CASSPEEGRHEQYF. For the CDR3, the DNA is TGTGCCAGCAGCCCGGAGGAGGGTAGACACGAGCAGTACTTC.